A single sample is the source of the 3 T cell receptor beta chains below, sequenced in a study of T cells in Graves' hyperthyroidism and ophthalmopathy. TCR beta CDR3 sequences were amplified from RNA transcripts. The HTBI set primed first-round TCR CDR3 RT-PCR. TCRdb itself ran the multiplex PCR reads through MiXCR, one entry per CDR3 protein. Of 350,000 or so distinct CDR3 sequences in the sample, roughly 18% were seen once. Material: blood. The receptor set was obtained from a woman between 45 and 60 years old with Graves' hyperthyroidism.

In this sample, this clonotype turned up many times. V usage is TRBV20-1 and J usage is TRBJ2-3; 7 bases align to TRBD2. Germline values: CDR1 DFQATT, CDR2 SNEGSKA (reference sequence). CDR3 length: 14 residues. V gave up 3 bases and J gave up 0 bases; unmatched junction bases: 3. CDR3: CSASSGPSTDTQYF. The CDR3 DNA reads as TGCAGTGCTAGTAGCGGGCCAAGCACAGATACGCAGTATTTT.

This clonotype was seen ten or more times. J is TRBJ2-1 and V is TRBV11-3, with 13 bases fitting TRBD2. The germline CDR1 and CDR2 sequences are SGHNT and YENEEA. V was pared by 8 bases and J by 5 bases, with 3 bases of the junction left unmatched. The CDR3 extends over 14 amino acids. The CDR3 is CASSGLAGNNEQFF. The CDR3 nucleotides read TGTGCCAGCTCGGGACTAGCGGGAAACAATGAGCAGTTCTTC. Combining the CDR3 with reference TRBV11-3 and TRBJ2-1 gives the whole variable domain EAGVVQSPRYKIIEKKQPVAFWCNPISGHNTLYWYLQNLGQGPELLIRYENEEAVDDSQLPKDRFSAERLKGVDSTLKIQPAELGDSAVYLCASSGLAGNNEQFFGPGTRLTVL.

This clonotype was observed a handful of times. V gene TRBV5-1 combines with J gene TRBJ2-6; 7 bases agree with TRBD1. The CDR3 covers 14 residues. Losses at the gene ends were 3 bases for V and 8 bases for J; bases not matched to a gene: 5. Per the germline V gene, CDR1 is SGHRS and CDR2 is YFSETQ. The CDR3 sequence: CASSYDRVTNVLTF. The CDR3 DNA reads as TGCGCCAGCAGCTACGACAGGGTTACCAACGTCCTGACTTTC.